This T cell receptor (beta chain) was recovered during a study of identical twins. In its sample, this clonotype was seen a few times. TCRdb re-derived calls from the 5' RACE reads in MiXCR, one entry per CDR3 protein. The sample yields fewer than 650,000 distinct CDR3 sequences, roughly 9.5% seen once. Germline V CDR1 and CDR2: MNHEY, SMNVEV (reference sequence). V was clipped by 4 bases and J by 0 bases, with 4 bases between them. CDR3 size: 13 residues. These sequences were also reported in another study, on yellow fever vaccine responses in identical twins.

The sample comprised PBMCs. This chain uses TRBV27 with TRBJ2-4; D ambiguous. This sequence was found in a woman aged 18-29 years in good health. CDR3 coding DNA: TGTGCCAGCAGTTCCCTAGCCAAAAACATTCAGTACTTC. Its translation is CASSSLAKNIQYF.